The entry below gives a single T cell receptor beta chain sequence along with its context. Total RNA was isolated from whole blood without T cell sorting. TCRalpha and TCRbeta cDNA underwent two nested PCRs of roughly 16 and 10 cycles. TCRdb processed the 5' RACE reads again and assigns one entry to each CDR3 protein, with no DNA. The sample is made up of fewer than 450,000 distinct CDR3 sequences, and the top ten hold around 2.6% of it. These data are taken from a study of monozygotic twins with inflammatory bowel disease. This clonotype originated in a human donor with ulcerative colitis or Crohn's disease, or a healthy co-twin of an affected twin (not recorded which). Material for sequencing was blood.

The CDR3 protein is CASSLHSTGGVFTDTQYF. The chain couples TRBV7-6 to TRBJ2-3; TCRdb's D call, TRBD1, is unchecked because there is no DNA. This CDR3 is built from 18 residues. Looked up from germline, CDR1 is SGHVS and CDR2 is FNYEAQ.